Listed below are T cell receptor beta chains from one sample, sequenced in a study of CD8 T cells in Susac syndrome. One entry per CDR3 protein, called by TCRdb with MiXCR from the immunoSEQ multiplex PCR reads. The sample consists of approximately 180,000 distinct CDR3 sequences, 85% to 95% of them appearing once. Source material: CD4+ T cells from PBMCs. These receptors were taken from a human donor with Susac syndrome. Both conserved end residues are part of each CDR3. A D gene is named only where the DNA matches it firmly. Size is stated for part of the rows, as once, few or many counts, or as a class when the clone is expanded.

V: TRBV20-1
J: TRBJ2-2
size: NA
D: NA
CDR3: CSASRGVGVTGELFF
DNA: TGCAGTGCTAGTCGTGGAGTGGGAGTCACCGGGGAGCTGTTTTTT

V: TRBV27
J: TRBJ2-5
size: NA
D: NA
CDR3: CASSFNDRETQYF
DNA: TGTGCCAGCAGTTTCAATGACAGGGAGACCCAGTACTTC

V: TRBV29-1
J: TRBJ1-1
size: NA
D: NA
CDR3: CSVFGGSTEAFF
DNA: TGCAGCGTGTTCGGGGGGAGCACTGAAGCTTTCTTT

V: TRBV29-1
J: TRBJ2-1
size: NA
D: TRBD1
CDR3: CSANRGLGRGEQFF
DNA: TGCAGCGCCAACAGGGGGCTAGGTCGGGGTGAGCAGTTCTTC

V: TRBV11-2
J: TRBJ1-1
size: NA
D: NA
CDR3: CASSRLLGEAFF
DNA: TGTGCCAGCAGTAGGCTTTTGGGTGAAGCTTTCTTT

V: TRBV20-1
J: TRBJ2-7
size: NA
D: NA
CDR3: CSARDSRGKSYEQYF
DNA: TGCAGTGCTAGAGATTCCAGGGGAAAATCCTACGAGCAGTACTTC

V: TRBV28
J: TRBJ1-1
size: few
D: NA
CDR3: CASSAQNTEAFF
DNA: TGTGCCAGCAGTGCACAGAACACTGAAGCTTTCTTT

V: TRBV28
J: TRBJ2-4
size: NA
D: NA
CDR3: CASSLLGTLMNIQYF
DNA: TGTGCCAGCAGCCTACTAGGGACCCTAATGAACATTCAGTACTTC

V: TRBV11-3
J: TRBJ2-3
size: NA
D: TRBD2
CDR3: CASSKGTSGRTDTQYF
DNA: TGTGCCAGCAGCAAAGGGACTAGCGGGAGGACAGATACGCAGTATTTT

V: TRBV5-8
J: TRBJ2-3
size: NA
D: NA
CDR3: CASSVGGIETDTQYF
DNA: TGTGCCAGCAGCGTCGGCGGGATCGAAACAGATACGCAGTATTTT

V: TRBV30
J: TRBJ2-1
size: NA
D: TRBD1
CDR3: CAWSPGTGTYNEQFF
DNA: TGTGCCTGGAGCCCCGGGACAGGAACCTACAATGAGCAGTTCTTC

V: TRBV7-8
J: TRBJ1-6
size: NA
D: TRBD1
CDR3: CASSLGPTGRGSPLHF
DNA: TGTGCCAGCAGCTTAGGCCCGACAGGGCGGGGTTCACCCCTCCACTTT

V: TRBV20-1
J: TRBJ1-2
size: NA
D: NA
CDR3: CSAGGGYGDYTF
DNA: TGCAGTGCGGGGGGGGGTTATGGTGACTACACCTTC

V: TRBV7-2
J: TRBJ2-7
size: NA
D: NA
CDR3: CASRPQGYEQYF
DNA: TGTGCCAGCAGACCGCAGGGATACGAGCAGTACTTC

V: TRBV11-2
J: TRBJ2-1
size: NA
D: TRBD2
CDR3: CASSPGGSGGVYNEQFF
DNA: TGTGCCAGCAGCCCGGGGGGGAGCGGGGGGGTTTACAATGAGCAGTTCTTC

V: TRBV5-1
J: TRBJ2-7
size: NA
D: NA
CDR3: CASRTTVRYEQYF
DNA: TGCGCCAGCAGAACGACAGTTCGCTACGAGCAGTACTTC

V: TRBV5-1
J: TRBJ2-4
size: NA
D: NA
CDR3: CASSLDGGKNIQYF
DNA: TGCGCCAGCAGCTTGGACGGGGGCAAAAACATTCAGTACTTC

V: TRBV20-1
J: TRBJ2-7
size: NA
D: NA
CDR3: CSASLSDYEQYF
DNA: TGCAGTGCTTCCCTGTCAGACTACGAGCAGTACTTC

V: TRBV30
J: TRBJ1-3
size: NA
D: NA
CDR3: CAWRTGGSGNTIYF
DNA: TGTGCCTGGAGAACCGGAGGATCTGGAAACACCATATATTTT

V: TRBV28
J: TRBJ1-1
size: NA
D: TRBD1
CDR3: CASTLTGTEEAFF
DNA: TGTGCCAGCACCCTGACCGGGACAGAAGAAGCTTTCTTT

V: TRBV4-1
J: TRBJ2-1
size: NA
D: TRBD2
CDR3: CASSQGTAGEWAEQFF
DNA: TGCGCCAGCAGCCAAGGAACCGCGGGAGAGTGGGCTGAGCAGTTCTTC

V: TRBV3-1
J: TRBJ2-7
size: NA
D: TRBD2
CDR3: CASSPSTSAGNEQYF
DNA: TGTGCCAGCAGCCCCTCGACTAGCGCAGGTAACGAGCAGTACTTC

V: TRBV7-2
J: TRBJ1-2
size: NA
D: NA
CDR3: CASSLDNSNYGYTF
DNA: TGTGCCAGCAGCTTAGACAACTCTAACTATGGCTACACCTTC

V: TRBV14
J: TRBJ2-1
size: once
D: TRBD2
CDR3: CASSSPLAGNYNEQFF
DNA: TGTGCCAGCAGCTCGCCACTAGCGGGAAACTACAATGAGCAGTTCTTC

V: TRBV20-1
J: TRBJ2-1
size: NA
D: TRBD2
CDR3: CSISGGVDEQFF
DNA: TGCAGCATTAGCGGGGGCGTCGATGAGCAGTTCTTC

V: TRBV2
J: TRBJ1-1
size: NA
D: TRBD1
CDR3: CASRTGTGGMRDTEAFF
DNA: TGTGCCAGCAGGACCGGGACAGGGGGCATGAGGGACACTGAAGCTTTCTTT

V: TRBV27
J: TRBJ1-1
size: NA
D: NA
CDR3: CASSPGGWHMNTEAFF
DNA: TGTGCCAGCAGTCCCGGGGGTTGGCACATGAACACTGAAGCTTTCTTT

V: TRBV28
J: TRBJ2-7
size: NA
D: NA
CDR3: CASSYNQVYEQYF
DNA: TGTGCCAGCAGTTACAATCAGGTCTACGAGCAGTACTTC

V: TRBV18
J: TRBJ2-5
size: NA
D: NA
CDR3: CASSLRKETQYF
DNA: TGTGCCAGCTCACTCCGAAAAGAGACCCAGTACTTC

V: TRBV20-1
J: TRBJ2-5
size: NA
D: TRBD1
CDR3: CSARPDRGEETQYF
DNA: TGCAGTGCTAGACCTGACAGGGGGGAAGAGACCCAGTACTTC

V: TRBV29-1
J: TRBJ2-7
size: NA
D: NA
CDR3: CSVGQTYEQYF
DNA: TGCAGCGTCGGACAGACCTACGAGCAGTACTTC

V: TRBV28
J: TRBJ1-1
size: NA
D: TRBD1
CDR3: CASSPMRDSRTEAFF
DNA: TGTGCCAGCAGCCCGATGAGGGACAGCCGAACTGAAGCTTTCTTT

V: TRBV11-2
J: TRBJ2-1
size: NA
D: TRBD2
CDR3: CASNPSGGYNEQFF
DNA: TGTGCCAGCAACCCTAGCGGGGGGTACAATGAGCAGTTCTTC

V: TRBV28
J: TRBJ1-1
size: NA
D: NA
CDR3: CASSLPPPGLGTEAFF
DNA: TGTGCCAGCAGTTTACCTCCCCCGGGGCTGGGGACTGAAGCTTTCTTT

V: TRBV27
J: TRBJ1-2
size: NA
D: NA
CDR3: CASSSYRATFYGYTF
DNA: TGTGCCAGCAGTTCATACAGGGCTACCTTTTATGGCTACACCTTC

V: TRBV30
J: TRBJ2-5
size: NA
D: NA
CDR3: CAWGPQGQTQYF
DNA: TGTGCCTGGGGCCCACAAGGGCAGACCCAGTACTTC

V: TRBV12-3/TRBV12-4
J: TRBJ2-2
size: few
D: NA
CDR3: CASSLGATGELFF
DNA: TGTGCCAGCAGTTTGGGAGCGACCGGGGAGCTGTTTTTT

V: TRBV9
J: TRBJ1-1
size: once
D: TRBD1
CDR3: CASSRDRGWGEAFF
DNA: TGTGCCAGCAGCCGGGACAGGGGTTGGGGAGAAGCTTTCTTT

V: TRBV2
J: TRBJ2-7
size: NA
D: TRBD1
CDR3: CASSVGQAAYEQYF
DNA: TGTGCCAGCAGTGTGGGACAGGCCGCCTACGAGCAGTACTTC

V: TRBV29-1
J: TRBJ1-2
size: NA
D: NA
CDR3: CSAQGYGYTF
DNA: TGCAGCGCACAGGGCTATGGCTACACCTTC

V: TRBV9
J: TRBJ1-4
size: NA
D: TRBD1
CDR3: CASSVGRGHTNEKLFF
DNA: TGTGCCAGCAGCGTAGGGAGGGGGCATACTAATGAAAAACTGTTTTTT

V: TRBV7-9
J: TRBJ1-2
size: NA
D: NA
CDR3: CASSLLGLKDYGYTF
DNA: TGTGCCAGCAGCTTACTGGGACTAAAAGACTATGGCTACACCTTC

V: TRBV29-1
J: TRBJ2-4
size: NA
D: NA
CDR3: CSVGGRAKNIQYF
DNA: TGCAGCGTTGGAGGGAGGGCCAAAAACATTCAGTACTTC

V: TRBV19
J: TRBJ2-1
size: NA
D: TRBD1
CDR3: CASRDRKDEQFF
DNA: TGTGCCAGTAGGGACAGGAAGGATGAGCAGTTCTTC

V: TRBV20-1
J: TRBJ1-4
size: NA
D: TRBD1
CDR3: CSASPGTDFNEKLFF
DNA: TGCAGTGCTAGTCCTGGGACAGATTTTAATGAAAAACTGTTTTTT

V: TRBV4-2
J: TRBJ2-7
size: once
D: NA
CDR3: CASSQSSWSSYEQYF
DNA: TGTGCCAGCAGCCAGTCGAGCTGGAGCTCCTACGAGCAGTACTTC

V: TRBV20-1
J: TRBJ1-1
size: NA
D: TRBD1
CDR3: CSAHGTGGTEAFF
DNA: TGCAGTGCTCACGGGACAGGGGGCACTGAAGCTTTCTTT

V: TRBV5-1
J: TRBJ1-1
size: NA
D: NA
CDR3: CASNPGSMNTEAFF
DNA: TGCGCCAGCAATCCGGGCTCCATGAACACTGAAGCTTTCTTT